This T cell receptor (beta chain) was obtained from a study of cytomegalovirus exposure and HLA in healthy donors. The study, taken as a whole, reports: Rarity marked most TCR sequences, yet some public TCRs occurred in many donors. About 180 TCR beta chains were listed as cytomegalovirus-associated.

Measured with immunoSEQ multiplex PCR; TCRdb has only the in-frame clones, and not every one. The sample yields hundreds of thousands of clones, more than 80% seen once. Notes on this clone: The antigen is not known.

The CDR3 runs to 14 residues. With V trimmed by 5 bases and J by 6 bases, 3 bases remained unmatched. Germline V gene sequence: CDR1 MNHEY, CDR2 SMNVEV (reference sequence). The specimen sequenced was PBMCs. The genes are TRBV27 and TRBJ1-6; TRBD1 matches at 8 bases. This receptor was taken from a woman aged 18-35 years in good health and CMV-seronegative. The CDR3 is CASSRGQVNSPLHF. CDR3 nucleotides: TGTGCCAGCAGTAGGGGACAGGTTAATTCACCCCTCCACTTT.